A single sample is the source of the 9 T cell receptor beta chains below, sequenced in a study of blood T cells in healthy people across ages. A J-beta primer mix and a sample-barcoded 5' primer were used in a second PCR of roughly 6 to 12 cycles. TCRdb fed the 5' RACE reads into MiXCR, producing one record per CDR3 protein. The sample records some 700,000 distinct CDR3 sequences, 43% being singletons. The specimen sequenced was blood. Every receptor here comes from a woman aged 60-70 years in good health.

This clonotype was counted only a few times. This chain links TRBV3-1 with TRBJ1-2, with D possibly matching TRBD1 (5 bases). The CDR3 is 17 amino acids. Germline assignment: CDR1 LGHDT and CDR2 YNNKEL (reference sequence). V was pared by 1 base and J by 3 bases, with 18 bases between. In DNA form, the CDR3 reads TGTGCCAGCAGCCAAGTTGTGCGAGAGGGGTGGGACTATGGCTACACCTTC. Its protein is CASSQVVREGWDYGYTF.

The chain combines TRBV28 with TRBJ2-3; TRBD2 might be the D (6 bases). This CDR3 is 14 amino acids long. CDR1 is MDHEN and CDR2 is SYDVKM in the germline V gene. The germline V and J ends were trimmed by 5 bases and 10 bases, with 19 bases remaining between them. Written as DNA, the CDR3 is TGTGCCAGCAGTCCCACGACTAGAAGGGGATCGCAGTATTTT. Translated: CASSPTTRRGSQYF.

The chain combines TRBV9 with TRBJ2-2; TRBD1 matches at 9 bases. V lost 3 bases, J lost 4 bases, and 1 base stayed unmatched. Germline loops: CDR1 SGDLS, CDR2 YYNGEE. The CDR3 has 14 residues. The CDR3 is CASSDRGLTGELFF. CDR3 DNA sequence: TGTGCCAGCAGCGACAGGGGGCTCACCGGGGAGCTGTTTTTT.

CDR3 nucleotides: TGTGCCAGCAGTCCCCCCCTCACAGATACGCAGTATTTT. It specifies CASSPPLTDTQYF. This chain connects TRBV12-3 or TRBV12-4 to TRBJ2-3; D is unclear. V was pared by 5 bases and J by 2 bases, with 8 bases between. The CDR3 contains 13 residues.

In regard to this clonotype: The junction departs from the called germline gene at one end, perhaps through a read error. The genes are TRBV29-1 and TRBJ2-1; D ambiguous. The CDR3 is 14 residues long. Per germline, CDR1 SQVTM and CDR2 ANQGSEA. The CDR3 sequence is CSVVFGLAYDEQFF. In DNA form, the CDR3 reads TGCAGCGTTGTCTTCGGGTTGGCCTACGATGAGCAGTTCTTC.

This chain links TRBV7-9 with TRBJ2-1; TRBD2 agrees at 15 bases. The J segment lost 7 bases and the V segment lost 4 bases, leaving 2 bases of the junction unmatched. The CDR3 totals 15 residues. The V gene's germline CDR1 is SEHNR and CDR2 FQNEAQ (reference sequence). CDR3 in DNA: TGTGCCAGCAGCTACGGACTAGCGGGAGGGAATGAGCAGTTCTTC. Protein: CASSYGLAGGNEQFF.

This chain joins TRBV15 and TRBJ2-1, with 7 bases lining up with TRBD1. Matching the DNA end better, TRBJ2-7 makes the J call doubtful. The CDR3 spans 15 residues. CDR1 is LNHNV, CDR2 YYDKDF, per germline (reference sequence). The CDR3 DNA follows: TGTGCCACCAGCAGAGAGAGGGGGCGCCACAATGAGCAGTACTTC. It specifies CATSRERGRHNEQYF.

Many counts were recorded for this clonotype. This chain links TRBV20-1 with TRBJ2-3; D might be TRBD1 or TRBD2, each matching 5 bases. Trimming removed 4 bases from V and 6 bases from J, with 14 bases in between. The CDR3 covers 13 residues. Germline loops: CDR1 DFQATT, CDR2 SNEGSKA (reference sequence). The CDR3 sequence is CSAMGTFSDTQYF. The CDR3 DNA reads as TGCAGTGCTATGGGGACCTTCAGCGATACGCAGTATTTT.

This clonotype has just a few counts. The chain is built from TRBV3-1 and TRBJ2-3, with a tentative D call TRBD2 (7 bases). The CDR3 runs 15 residues. Between the trimmed V and J ends, which lost 0 bases and 4 bases, there was a span of 11 bases. Germline values: CDR1 LGHDT, CDR2 YNNKEL (reference sequence). The CDR3 protein is CASSQDGGAPDTQYF. In nucleotides, the CDR3 is TGTGCCAGCAGCCAAGATGGGGGGGCCCCAGATACGCAGTATTTT.